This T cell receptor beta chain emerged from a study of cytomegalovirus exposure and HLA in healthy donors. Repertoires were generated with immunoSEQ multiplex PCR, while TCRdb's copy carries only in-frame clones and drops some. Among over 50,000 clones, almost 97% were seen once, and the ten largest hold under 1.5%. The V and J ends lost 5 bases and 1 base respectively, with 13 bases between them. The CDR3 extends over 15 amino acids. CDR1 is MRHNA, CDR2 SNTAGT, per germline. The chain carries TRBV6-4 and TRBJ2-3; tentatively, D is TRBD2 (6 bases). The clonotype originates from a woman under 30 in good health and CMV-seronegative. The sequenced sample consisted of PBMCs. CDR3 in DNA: TGTGCCAGCAGTTCGGGGGTAGGCGGCACAGATACGCAGTATTTT. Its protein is CASSSGVGGTDTQYF.